This TCR beta chain was observed in a study of cytomegalovirus exposure and HLA in healthy donors. Findings of the study overall: What a later analysis showed was that several of the most significant clusters appeared linked to common viral pathogens. It was assumed in the presence/absence analyses that sequencing depth was roughly uniform across donors.

This clone was counted only a few times. What it binds is not known. PCR involved 60 Vbeta and 13 Jbeta primers. Only in-frame clones appear in the TCRdb table, and some are missing; sequencing was by immunoSEQ multiplex PCR. This table holds over 150,000 clones, more than 80% found once. Per the germline V gene, CDR1 is SGHRS and CDR2 is YFSETQ. CDR3 length: 13 amino acids. Losses at the gene ends were 5 bases for V and 0 bases for J; bases not matched to a gene: 2. The TCR originated in a man between 18 and 29 years old in good health and CMV-seronegative. Sequences were obtained from PBMCs. V gene TRBV5-1 combines with J gene TRBJ2-7; 7 bases align to TRBD2. CDR3 coding DNA: TGCGCCAGCAGACGGGACTACTCCTACGAGCAGTACTTC. This codes for CASRRDYSYEQYF.